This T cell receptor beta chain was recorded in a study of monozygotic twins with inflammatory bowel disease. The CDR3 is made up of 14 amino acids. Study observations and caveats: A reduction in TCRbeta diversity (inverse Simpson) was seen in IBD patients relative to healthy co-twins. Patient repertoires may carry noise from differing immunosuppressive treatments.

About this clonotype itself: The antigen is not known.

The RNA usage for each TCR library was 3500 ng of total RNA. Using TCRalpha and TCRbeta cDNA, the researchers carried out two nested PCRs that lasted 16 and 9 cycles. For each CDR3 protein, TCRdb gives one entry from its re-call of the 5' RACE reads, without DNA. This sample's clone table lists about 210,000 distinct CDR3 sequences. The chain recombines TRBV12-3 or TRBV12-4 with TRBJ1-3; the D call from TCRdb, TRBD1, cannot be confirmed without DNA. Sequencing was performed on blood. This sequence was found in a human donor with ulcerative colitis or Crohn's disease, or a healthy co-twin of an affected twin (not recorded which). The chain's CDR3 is CASRRRESGNTIYF.